The rows below give T cell receptor beta chains drawn from one sample of a study of post-analysis software for immune sequencing data. MiXCR, applied by TCRdb to the PCR reads, yields one record per CDR3 protein. The repertoire holds 150,000 to 200,000 distinct CDR3 sequences, with over 25% as singletons. What was sequenced was blood. These receptors came from a girl aged 10-17 years with multiple sclerosis. Both conserved end residues are part of each CDR3. Each record gives: CDR3 protein, CDR3 DNA, clone size, J gene, V gene, D gene. D genes are given only for firm matches. Expanded clones are given a class, and other clones once, few, many or no size at all.

CDR3aa: CASSLNLEGSYEQYF
CDR3nt: TGCGCCAGCAGCTTGAACCTCGAAGGCTCCTACGAGCAGTACTTC
abundance: many
j_gene: TRBJ2-7
v_gene: TRBV5-1
d_gene: NA

CDR3aa: CASSLVSSASTDTQYF
CDR3nt: TGTGCCAGCAGCTTAGTGAGCAGCGCCTCCACAGATACGCAGTATTTT
abundance: NA
j_gene: TRBJ2-3
v_gene: TRBV7-6
d_gene: NA

CDR3aa: CASSYSMTYPYNEQFF
CDR3nt: TGTGCCAGCAGTTACTCGATGACATACCCGTACAATGAGCAGTTCTTC
abundance: NA
j_gene: TRBJ2-1
v_gene: TRBV6-2/TRBV6-3
d_gene: NA

CDR3aa: CASSVGGSGHHNEQFF
CDR3nt: TGTGCCAGCAGCGTAGGGGGTAGCGGCCACCACAATGAGCAGTTCTTC
abundance: NA
j_gene: TRBJ2-1
v_gene: TRBV9
d_gene: NA

CDR3aa: CASLIGASVTSNFVEAFF
CDR3nt: TGTGCCAGCCTTATAGGGGCCAGCGTGACATCCAACTTTGTGGAAGCTTTCTTT
abundance: few
j_gene: TRBJ1-1
v_gene: TRBV7-8
d_gene: NA

CDR3aa: CASSPTVMNTEAFF
CDR3nt: TGTGCCAGCTCACCGACGGTCATGAACACTGAAGCTTTCTTT
abundance: few
j_gene: TRBJ1-1
v_gene: TRBV18
d_gene: NA

CDR3aa: CAISESTGQPRHF
CDR3nt: TGTGCCATCAGTGAGTCGACAGGGCAGCCCCGGCATTTT
abundance: NA
j_gene: TRBJ1-5
v_gene: TRBV10-3
d_gene: TRBD1

CDR3aa: CSSSGTDYGYTF
CDR3nt: TGCAGTTCGAGCGGGACAGACTATGGCTACACCTTC
abundance: NA
j_gene: TRBJ1-2
v_gene: TRBV20-1
d_gene: TRBD1

CDR3aa: CASRQGNNSPLHF
CDR3nt: TGCGCCAGCAGGCAGGGGAATAATTCACCCCTCCACTTT
abundance: many
j_gene: TRBJ1-6
v_gene: TRBV5-1
d_gene: NA

CDR3aa: CASSFRVEGYTF
CDR3nt: TGTGCCAGCAGTTTTAGGGTAGAGGGCTACACCTTC
abundance: NA
j_gene: TRBJ1-2
v_gene: TRBV12-3/TRBV12-4
d_gene: NA

CDR3aa: CSARQPWRETTDTQYF
CDR3nt: TGCAGTGCTAGGCAACCCTGGCGGGAGACAACAGATACGCAGTATTTT
abundance: many
j_gene: TRBJ2-3
v_gene: TRBV20-1
d_gene: TRBD2

CDR3aa: CAISGSAANTGELFF
CDR3nt: TGTGCCATCAGTGGCTCGGCCGCGAACACCGGGGAGCTGTTTTTT
abundance: NA
j_gene: TRBJ2-2
v_gene: TRBV10-3
d_gene: NA

CDR3aa: CAIIPGTGGSREAFF
CDR3nt: TGTGCCATCATCCCCGGGACAGGGGGCTCCAGGGAAGCTTTCTTT
abundance: NA
j_gene: TRBJ1-1
v_gene: TRBV12-3/TRBV12-4
d_gene: TRBD1

CDR3aa: CASRLGGSYGYTF
CDR3nt: TGTGCCAGCAGACTAGGGGGAAGCTATGGCTACACCTTC
abundance: many
j_gene: TRBJ1-2
v_gene: TRBV5-4
d_gene: NA

CDR3aa: CASSFDPEANTQYF
CDR3nt: TGTGCCAGCAGCTTTGACCCGGAGGCGAATACGCAGTATTTT
abundance: many
j_gene: TRBJ2-3
v_gene: TRBV7-2
d_gene: NA

CDR3aa: CSARIRYNEQFF
CDR3nt: TGCAGTGCCCGGATCCGCTACAATGAGCAGTTCTTC
abundance: NA
j_gene: TRBJ2-1
v_gene: TRBV20-1
d_gene: NA

CDR3aa: CASSHLGTVNEQFF
CDR3nt: TGTGCCAGCAGCCATCTTGGGACAGTCAATGAGCAGTTCTTC
abundance: many
j_gene: TRBJ2-1
v_gene: TRBV28
d_gene: TRBD1

CDR3aa: CASSYAPPAVRGHEQFF
CDR3nt: TGTGCCAGCAGTTACGCCCCCCCGGCGGTGAGGGGCCATGAGCAGTTCTTC
abundance: many
j_gene: TRBJ2-1
v_gene: TRBV6-5
d_gene: NA

CDR3aa: CASSTDTNTEAFF
CDR3nt: TGTGCCAGCAGTACAGACACAAACACTGAAGCTTTCTTT
abundance: NA
j_gene: TRBJ1-1
v_gene: TRBV2
d_gene: NA

CDR3aa: CASSYSPPYEQYF
CDR3nt: TGTGCCAGCAGTTACTCACCTCCCTACGAGCAGTACTTC
abundance: many
j_gene: TRBJ2-7
v_gene: TRBV6-6
d_gene: NA

CDR3aa: CASSSGWEQYF
CDR3nt: TGTGCCAGCAGCTCCGGGTGGGAGCAGTACTTC
abundance: few
j_gene: TRBJ2-5
v_gene: TRBV7-6
d_gene: NA

CDR3aa: CATSDVQGEIGGYTF
CDR3nt: TGTGCCACCAGTGATGTACAGGGGGAAATTGGTGGCTACACCTTC
abundance: few
j_gene: TRBJ1-2
v_gene: TRBV24-1
d_gene: TRBD1

CDR3aa: CASTRRAPDTQYF
CDR3nt: TGTGCCAGCACCAGAAGGGCCCCCGATACGCAGTATTTT
abundance: NA
j_gene: TRBJ2-3
v_gene: TRBV12-3/TRBV12-4
d_gene: NA

CDR3aa: CATSQNSRQGFETQYF
CDR3nt: TGTGCCACCAGTCAAAATAGTAGACAGGGGTTCGAGACCCAGTACTTC
abundance: NA
j_gene: TRBJ2-5
v_gene: TRBV24-1
d_gene: TRBD1